The sequence of this TCR beta chain was determined in a study of blood T cells in healthy people across ages. Findings and limits, study-wide: Among long-lived donors, naive CD4+ cells were more numerous and diversity higher than in aged donors.

The V gene lost 0 bases and the J gene lost 2 bases, with 15 bases spanning the gap. CDR1 is SGHRS and CDR2 is YFSETQ in the germline V gene. The CDR3 extends over 16 amino acids. With regard to this clonotype: Its target is not known.

Together with a sample-barcoded 5' primer, a J-beta primer mix was included in a second PCR lasting about 7 to 12 cycles. A 12-random-nucleotide template-switch adaptor tagged each cDNA molecule. TCRdb reprocessed the 5' RACE reads via MiXCR and lists one record per CDR3 protein. This table holds 730,000 or so distinct CDR3 sequences, roughly 44% found once. Every sample gave at least 5 micrograms of total RNA when it was extracted. Specimen: blood. The origin of this receptor is a woman in her fifties or sixties in good health. The chain uses TRBV5-1 and TRBJ2-7, with a possible D match to TRBD1 (6 bases). CDR3 bases: TGCGCCAGCAGCTTGGGGACAGTGAGTAGGACCTACGAGCAGTACTTC. It is translated as CASSLGTVSRTYEQYF.